This entry describes one TCR beta chain. Its specificity is unknown. TCRdb analysed the 5' RACE reads with MiXCR anew, one entry per CDR3 protein. The table includes roughly 770,000 distinct CDR3 sequences, over 15% detected once. The data are from a study of identical twins. Everyone who donated was a healthy Caucasian. The trim removed 3 bases at V and 3 bases at J, leaving 2 bases unmatched. The CDR3 is 13 residues long. Findings of the study overall: Out-of-frame alpha sequences common to twins exhibited an excess of low generation probability. Cross-sectional statistics, not tracking of the same donors, supported the conclusions.

The same data also went into a second study, on T cells expressing NK-cell markers. That paper states: One of the eight sequenced donors was seronegative, whereas the other seven were HCMV-seropositive.

The TCR comes from a woman aged 18-35 years in good health. This sequence joins TRBV12-3 or TRBV12-4 and TRBJ2-7, with 7 bases lining up with TRBD2. The source material was PBMCs. As DNA, the CDR3 is TGTGCCAGCAGTTTCGCTAGCGGCTACGAGCAGTACTTC. Translation gives CASSFASGYEQYF.